Included here is one TCR beta chain sequence, with context. Measured with immunoSEQ multiplex PCR; TCRdb has only the in-frame clones, and not every one. The sample has fewer than 200,000 clones; just over 85% are singletons. Germline V lookup: CDR1 SGDLS, CDR2 YYNGEE. The J segment lost 4 bases and the V segment lost 5 bases, leaving 4 bases of the junction unmatched. The CDR3 has 14 residues. This sample is part of a study of control samples from healthy donors and cancer patients. This sequence joins TRBV9 and TRBJ2-1, with TRBD1 matching over 9 bases. The sample was blood. This clonotype was sampled from a woman aged 25 to 39 in good health. CDR3 region: CASSAGQGYNEQFF. For the CDR3, the DNA is TGTGCCAGCAGTGCGGGACAGGGATACAATGAGCAGTTCTTC.